This is a list of T cell receptor beta chains from one sample in a study of T cell changes during pregnancy in multiple sclerosis. TCRdb's table, derived via immunoSEQ multiplex PCR, lists solely in-frame clones and lacks some. The sample lists 66,000 or so clones, about 87% seen once, with approximately 1% in the top ten. The sequencing here drew on peripheral blood, taken in the first trimester of pregnancy. These receptors all come from a female donor in good health, enrolled as a control in a pregnancy study. Each CDR3 is given with its conserved first and last residue. D genes are given only for firm matches. The size of a clone is reported for some rows only, either as once, few or many, or as a class for expanded clones.

CDR3 DNA | CDR3 protein | V gene | clone size | J gene | D gene
TGTGCCAGCAGTCCACGACGAGGGGGCGAGTATCAGCCCCAGCATTTT | CASSPRRGGEYQPQHF | TRBV27 | - | TRBJ1-5 | TRBD1
TGCGCCAGCAGCCAACTCCCAGGGGGGAACACTGAAGCTTTCTTT | CASSQLPGGNTEAFF | TRBV4-3 | - | TRBJ1-1 | TRBD1
TGTGCCAGCAGCCAAGTTCTAGCGGGGGCGGGGGATACGCAGTATTTT | CASSQVLAGAGDTQYF | TRBV4-2 | - | TRBJ2-3 | TRBD2
TGTGCCACCAGCAGAGAGGAGGTATCCTCTGGAAACACCATATATTTT | CATSREEVSSGNTIYF | TRBV15 | - | TRBJ1-3 | -
TGCGCCAGCAGCCTCGACGGCGGGGCTAGCAAAAACATTCAGTACTTC | CASSLDGGASKNIQYF | TRBV4-3 | - | TRBJ2-4 | -
TGTGCCAGCAGACTAAATACGCAGTATTTT | CASRLNTQYF | TRBV27 | - | TRBJ2-3 | -
TGTGCCAGCAGCTTACAGGGGTCTAGCGGGGGGGTCGCCTACGAGCAGTACTTC | CASSLQGSSGGVAYEQYF | TRBV7-2 | - | TRBJ2-7 | TRBD2
TGCAGCGTTGAAGGGTGGGGGGGCACTGAAGCTTTCTTT | CSVEGWGGTEAFF | TRBV29-1 | - | TRBJ1-1 | -
TGTGCCAGCAGTTCGCCGAGGACTAGCGGGGGCCTCAGCTCCTACAATGAGCAGTTCTTC | CASSSPRTSGGLSSYNEQFF | TRBV28 | - | TRBJ2-1 | TRBD2
TGTGCCATCACCCCGGGGACAGGGACTGAAGCTTTCTTT | CAITPGTGTEAFF | TRBV10-3 | - | TRBJ1-1 | TRBD1
TGTGCCAGCAGCTTAGCTACAATTCGGGGGGGCTCCTACAATGAGCAGTTCTTC | CASSLATIRGGSYNEQFF | TRBV7-2 | - | TRBJ2-1 | TRBD2
TGCGCCAGCAGCATGCCGGGACAGGACACCGGGGAGCTGTTTTTT | CASSMPGQDTGELFF | TRBV5-1 | once | TRBJ2-2 | TRBD1
TGTGCCAGCAGTTCTCGACAGGGGGGTTGGGGCTACACCTTC | CASSSRQGGWGYTF | TRBV2 | - | TRBJ1-2 | TRBD1
TGTGCCAGCAGTTACTCACCGGGACAGGGATTCTACGAGCAGTACTTC | CASSYSPGQGFYEQYF | TRBV6-5 | - | TRBJ2-7 | TRBD1
TGTGCCAGCAGCATACAGGGGGCGGAACAGCCCCAGCATTTT | CASSIQGAEQPQHF | TRBV5-4 | - | TRBJ1-5 | TRBD1
TGCGCCAGCAGCTTGGGGACAGGCTATAATGAAAAACTGTTTTTT | CASSLGTGYNEKLFF | TRBV5-1 | - | TRBJ1-4 | TRBD1
TGTGCCAGCAGCGAAGCAAGCGACAGAGATTCACCCCTCCACTTT | CASSEASDRDSPLHF | TRBV9 | few | TRBJ1-6 | -
TGTGCCAGCAGCTCCCCTGAAGAGACCCAGTACTTC | CASSSPEETQYF | TRBV7-2 | - | TRBJ2-5 | -
TGTGCCAGCAGTGATCTGGGACTAGCTGGGGAGACCCAGTACTTC | CASSDLGLAGETQYF | TRBV2 | - | TRBJ2-5 | TRBD2
TGTGCCAGCTCCCCGGTTGGGGGCATAGGCACAGATACGCAGTATTTT | CASSPVGGIGTDTQYF | TRBV18 | - | TRBJ2-3 | -
TGTGCCAGTAGGTGGGCGAACACTGAAGCTTTCTTT | CASRWANTEAFF | TRBV19 | - | TRBJ1-1 | -
TGCGCCAGCAGTTACGCTCGGGGGAATAATGAAAAACTGTTTTTT | CASSYARGNNEKLFF | TRBV4-1 | - | TRBJ1-4 | -
TGTGCCAGCAGTGTAGGCCGCTTCCGGGGGGGCACAGATACGCAGTATTTT | CASSVGRFRGGTDTQYF | TRBV2 | - | TRBJ2-3 | TRBD2
TGTGCCAGCAGCACTCCGGGACTAGCAGACTACGAGCAGTACTTC | CASSTPGLADYEQYF | TRBV6-5 | - | TRBJ2-7 | TRBD2
TGTGCCAGCAGTTCTCTGCGGGGACTGAATGAGCAGTTCTTC | CASSSLRGLNEQFF | TRBV27 | - | TRBJ2-1 | -
TGCGCCAGCAGCCAACCGACAGGGAGCACAGATACGCAGTATTTT | CASSQPTGSTDTQYF | TRBV4-1 | - | TRBJ2-3 | TRBD1
TGTGCTAGTGGTACAACCCTCGTAGCGGAAAACCAAGAGACCCAGTACTTC | CASGTTLVAENQETQYF | TRBV12-5 | - | TRBJ2-5 | -
TGCGCCAGCAGCTCAAGCGGGGGTCAAGAGACCCAGTACTTC | CASSSSGGQETQYF | TRBV5-1 | - | TRBJ2-5 | TRBD2
TGTGCCTGGAGTGTACTCGCCCCTAACTATGGCTACACCTTC | CAWSVLAPNYGYTF | TRBV30 | once | TRBJ1-2 | -
TGTGCCAGTAGTCCATCGGACACGAACACCGGGGAGCTGTTTTTT | CASSPSDTNTGELFF | TRBV19 | - | TRBJ2-2 | -